This record looks at one T cell receptor (beta chain) sequence and its context. Antigen specificity is unknown. This entry comes from a study of cytomegalovirus exposure and HLA in healthy donors. Study-level background: The roughly 130 validation repertoires used the same platform as the roughly 700 first-cohort repertoires (as reported by a later analysis). Study-wide findings and caveats: Generally TCR sequences proved uncommon, though certain public TCRs appeared in numerous donors. The authors enumerated over 150 TCR beta chains as linked to cytomegalovirus. In vitro work confirmed that three CMV-associated chains recognize CMV antigens.

The CDR3 consists of 13 residues. V lost 10 bases and J lost 5; bases outside the gene matches: 9. The germline V gene encodes CDR1 SEHNR and CDR2 FQNEAQ (reference sequence). The repertoire was sequenced with immunoSEQ multiplex PCR; TCRdb's copy has only in-frame clones and lacks some. The sample shows about 60,000 clones, more than 90% of them seen only once. The chain links TRBV7-9 to TRBJ2-7; 9 positions agree with TRBD1. The origin of this receptor is a man younger than 35 in good health and CMV-seronegative. The sample comprised PBMCs. The DNA for the CDR3 is TGTGCCACGAACCCCGGGACAGGGAACGAGCAGTACTTC. The encoded protein is CATNPGTGNEQYF.